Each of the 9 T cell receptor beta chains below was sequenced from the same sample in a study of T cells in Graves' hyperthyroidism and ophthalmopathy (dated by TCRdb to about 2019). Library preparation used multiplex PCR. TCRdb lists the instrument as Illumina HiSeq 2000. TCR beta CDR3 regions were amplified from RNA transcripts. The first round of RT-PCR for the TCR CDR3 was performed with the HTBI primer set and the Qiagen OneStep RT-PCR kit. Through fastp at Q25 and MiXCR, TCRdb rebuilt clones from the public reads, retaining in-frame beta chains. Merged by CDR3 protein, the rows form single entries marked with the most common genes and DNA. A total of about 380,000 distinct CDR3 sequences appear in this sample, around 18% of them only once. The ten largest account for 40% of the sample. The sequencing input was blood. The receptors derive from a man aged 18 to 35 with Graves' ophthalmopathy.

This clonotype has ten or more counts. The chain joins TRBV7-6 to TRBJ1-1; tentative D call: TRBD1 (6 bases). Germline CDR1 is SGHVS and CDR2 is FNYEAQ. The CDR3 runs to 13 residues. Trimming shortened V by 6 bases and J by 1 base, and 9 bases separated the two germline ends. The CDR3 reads CASRQQGNTEAFF. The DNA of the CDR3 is TGTGCCAGCAGACAACAGGGGAACACTGAAGCTTTCTTT.

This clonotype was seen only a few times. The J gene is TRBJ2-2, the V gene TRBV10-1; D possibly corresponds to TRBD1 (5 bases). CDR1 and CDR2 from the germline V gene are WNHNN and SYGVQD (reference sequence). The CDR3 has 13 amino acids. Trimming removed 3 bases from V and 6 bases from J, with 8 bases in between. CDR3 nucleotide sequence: TGCGCCAGCAGTGAAAGGGGTTCCGGGGAGCTGTTTTTT. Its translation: CASSERGSGELFF.

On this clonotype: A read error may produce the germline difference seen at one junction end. CDR3 region: CASSFFGTGPETQHF. CDR3 nucleotide sequence: TGTGCCAGCAGTTTCTTCGGGACAGGGCCAGAGACCCAGCACTTC. The J gene is TRBJ2-5, the V gene TRBV27, with 9 nucleotides matching TRBD1. The CDR3 is 15 residues long. Germline V CDR1 and CDR2: MNHEY, SMNVEV (reference sequence).

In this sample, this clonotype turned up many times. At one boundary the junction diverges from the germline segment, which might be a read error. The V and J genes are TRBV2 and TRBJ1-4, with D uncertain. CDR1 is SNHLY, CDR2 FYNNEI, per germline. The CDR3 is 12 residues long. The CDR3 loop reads CASRRANEKLFF. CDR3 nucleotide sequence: TGTGCCAGCAGAAGGGCTAATGAGAAACTGTTTTTT.

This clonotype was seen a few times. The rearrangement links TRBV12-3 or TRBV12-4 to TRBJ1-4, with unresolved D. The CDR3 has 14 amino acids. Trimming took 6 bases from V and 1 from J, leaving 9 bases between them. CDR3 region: CASSRHITNEKLFF. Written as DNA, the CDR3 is TGTGCCAGCAGCCGACACATAACTAATGAAAAACTGTTTTTT.

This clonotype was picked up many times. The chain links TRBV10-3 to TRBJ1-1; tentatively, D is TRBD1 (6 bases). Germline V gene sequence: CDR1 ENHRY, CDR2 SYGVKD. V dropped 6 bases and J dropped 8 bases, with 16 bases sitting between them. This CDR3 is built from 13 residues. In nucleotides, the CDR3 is TGTGCCATCAGCGGACAGACAAACTCCGAAGCTTTCTTT. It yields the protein CAISGQTNSEAFF.

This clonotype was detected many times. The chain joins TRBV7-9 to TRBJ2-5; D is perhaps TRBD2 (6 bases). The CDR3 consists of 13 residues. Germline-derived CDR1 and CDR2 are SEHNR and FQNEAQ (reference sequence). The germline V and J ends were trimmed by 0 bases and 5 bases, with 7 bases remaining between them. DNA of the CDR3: TGTGCCAGCAGCTTAGCGGAGGGGGAGACCCAGTACTTC. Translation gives CASSLAEGETQYF.

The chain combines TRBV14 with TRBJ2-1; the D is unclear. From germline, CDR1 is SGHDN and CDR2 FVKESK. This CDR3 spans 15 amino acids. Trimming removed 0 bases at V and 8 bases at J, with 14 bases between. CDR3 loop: CASSQEGPTWDEQFF. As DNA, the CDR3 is TGTGCCAGCAGCCAAGAGGGCCCAACGTGGGATGAGCAGTTCTTC.

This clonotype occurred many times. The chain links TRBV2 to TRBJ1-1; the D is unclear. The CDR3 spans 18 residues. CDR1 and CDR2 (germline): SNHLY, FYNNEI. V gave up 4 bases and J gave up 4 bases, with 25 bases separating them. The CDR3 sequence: CASSGLGTGEAQITEAFF. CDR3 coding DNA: TGTGCCAGCAGTGGGCTTGGTACGGGAGAGGCCCAGATCACTGAAGCTTTCTTT. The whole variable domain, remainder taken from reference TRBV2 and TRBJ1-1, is EPEVTQTPSHQVTQMGQEVILRCVPISNHLYFYWYRQILGQKVEFLVSFYNNEISEKSEIFDDQFSVERPDGSNFTLKIRSTKLEDSAMYFCASSGLGTGEAQITEAFFGQGTRLTVV.